This T cell receptor beta chain was obtained from a study of OX40 agonist ivuxolimab in advanced cancers. From germline, CDR1 is MNHNS and CDR2 SASEGT. The CDR3 length is 12 residues. Trimming took off 7 bases at V and 4 bases at J, with 11 bases between the two ends. Sequenced by immunoSEQ multiplex PCR; TCRdb stores in-frame clones only, minus some. There are about 17,000 clones in the sample; around four fifths occur only once, and roughly 12% lies in the top ten. V is TRBV6-1 and J is TRBJ2-7; TRBD1 or TRBD2 may be the D gene (5 bases each). This receptor was identified in an adult with an advanced solid tumor such as melanoma, head and neck, liver or kidney cancer. The sample consisted of CD4+ or CD8+ T cells sorted from blood, taken in a trial of the OX40 agonist ivuxolimab. The CDR3 nucleotides read TGTGCCAGCACCTTGGGACCGTACGAGCAGTACTTC. As protein: CASTLGPYEQYF.